A single T cell receptor beta chain is shown here with its context. Its antigen is not known. Since a much larger clone is just one base distant, this may be a read error. This CDR3 contains 16 residues. Germline V gene sequence: CDR1 DFQATT, CDR2 SNEGSKA (reference sequence). This library used around 400 ng RNA and molecular barcoded adaptors spanning alpha/delta and beta/gamma chains. TCRdb re-called the reads with MiXCR, one entry per CDR3 protein. The repertoire holds 100,000 to 150,000 distinct CDR3 sequences, with less than 15% as singletons. These data are taken from a study of read filtering for tumor transcriptome and immune sequencing. Study-wide points: In IR-seq, single-read clonotypes were 65% to 90% of clonotypes but around 3.5% of reads.

Material for sequencing was a population of CD138-negative cells sorted from bone marrow. The TCR comes from a donor at least 40 years old with multiple myeloma. The rearrangement uses TRBV20-1 and TRBJ2-3; 8 positions match TRBD2. The CDR3 DNA reads TGCGGTGCTACGGGCGCTTCCGGGAGGGCCGCAGATACGCAGTATTTT. It is translated as CGATGASGRAADTQYF.